This TCR beta chain originates from a study of cytomegalovirus exposure and HLA in healthy donors. This CDR3 has 14 residues. Here immunoSEQ multiplex PCR was the method, and the copy in TCRdb shows in-frame clones only, minus some. This sample has 250,000 to 350,000 clones, with around 87% found just once. This receptor was identified in a woman between 18 and 29 years old in good health and CMV-seronegative. This chain connects TRBV21-1 to TRBJ2-2; TRBD2, as called in the table, went unchecked against the DNA. TRBV21-1 is classified as a pseudogene. The sequenced material came from PBMCs. The CDR3 reads CASSKRTSPRELFF. The CDR3 nucleotides are TGTGCCAGCAGCAAAAGGACTAGTCCGAGGGAGCTGTTTTTT.